This T cell receptor (beta chain) was obtained from a study of blood T cell repertoires in COVID-19. Study as a whole: Both acute and convalescent COVID-19 samples were obtained from the United States, Italy and Spain. T cells, B-cell-depleted T cells, or PBMCs provided the cDNA or gDNA that served as material.

Germline assignment: CDR1 LGHDT and CDR2 YNNKEL (reference sequence). The V gene lost 3 bases and the J gene lost 0 bases, with 9 bases spanning the gap. The CDR3 runs to 15 residues. This clone was seen a few times. Per the authors' pipeline: Quantification of nucleated cells was approximated via reference gene primer amplification. The assay was immunoSEQ multiplex PCR, and TCRdb's table has in-frame clones only and misses some. V and J calls and clone size come straight from that table; D and trimming were deduced from the DNA. The repertoire has about 130,000 clones, 70% to 90% of them found once; the top ten carry 3.8%.

Sequencing was carried out using peripheral blood. The chain is built from TRBV3-1 (or the pseudogene TRBV3-2) and TRBJ2-1; D perhaps matches TRBD2 (6 bases). This TCR derives from a woman in her fifties or sixties with acute or convalescent COVID-19. The CDR3 loop is CASSQDYVSYNEQFF. The CDR3 nucleotides read TGTGCCAGCAGCCAGGACTATGTCTCCTACAATGAGCAGTTCTTC.